Listed here are 13 T cell receptor beta chains from one sample, sequenced in a study of cytomegalovirus exposure and HLA in healthy donors. Primers for the PCR totalled 60 Vbeta and 13 Jbeta. Profiled with immunoSEQ multiplex PCR; TCRdb holds only in-frame clones, not every one. Seen here are fewer than 150,000 clones, roughly 85% observed once, and the top ten hold under 8.5%. Sequencing used PBMCs. Receptor source: a woman in her twenties or thirties in good health and CMV-seropositive.

This chain uses TRBV25-1 with TRBJ2-3, with 8 positions matching TRBD1. CDR3 length equals 15 residues. V shed 6 bases and J 5 bases; nucleotides not matched to a gene: 10. Germline assignment: CDR1 MGHDK and CDR2 SYGVNS. This CDR3 reads CASSPAGQGVDTQYF. As DNA, the CDR3 is TGTGCCAGCAGCCCCGCCGGACAGGGCGTAGATACGCAGTATTTT.

The chain is built from TRBV28 and TRBJ1-1; TRBD1 aligns across 9 bases. The CDR3 totals 16 residues. The V gene end was trimmed by 4 bases and the J gene end by 8 bases; junction bases not matched to a gene: 14. Looked up from germline, CDR1 is MDHEN and CDR2 is SYDVKM. DNA for the CDR3: TGTGCCAGCAGTTCTCTTACCGGGACAGGGAGACCAGAAGCTTTCTTT. Protein sequence: CASSSLTGTGRPEAFF.

On this clone itself: This specimen includes other DNA sequences encoding the same CDR3. The chain combines TRBV5-1 with TRBJ2-7; 7 bases align to TRBD1. The CDR3 covers 13 residues. Germline loops: CDR1 SGHRS, CDR2 YFSETQ. The V and J ends lost 5 bases and 1 base, in that order; junction bases with no gene match: 3. CDR3 coding DNA: TGCGCCAGCAGTTGGGACAGATCCTACGAGCAGTACTTC. The encoded protein is CASSWDRSYEQYF.

This clone appeared once. V is TRBV5-4 and J is TRBJ2-5; TRBD2 might be the D (6 bases). Germline CDR1 SGHNT, CDR2 YYREEE (reference sequence). CDR3 length equals 14 residues. V shed 3 bases and J shed 2 bases, with 11 bases lying between them. As DNA, the CDR3 is TGTGCCAGCAGCTCGGCTAGCGCACAAGAGACCCAGTACTTC. This encodes CASSSASAQETQYF.

This clone has just a few counts. The rearrangement uses TRBV28 and TRBJ1-6; D not certain. The germline gives CDR1 MDHEN, CDR2 SYDVKM. The CDR3 is made up of 12 amino acids. V shed 6 bases and J shed 4 bases, with 4 bases lying between them. CDR3 sequence: CASSGYNSPLHF. The CDR3 DNA reads TGTGCCAGCAGCGGGTATAATTCACCCCTCCACTTT.

This clone was counted a few times. The V and J genes are TRBV6-6 and TRBJ2-7, with 7 nucleotides matching TRBD1. The ends lost 4 bases at V and 3 bases at J; junction bases unmatched: 6. This CDR3 contains 14 residues. Looked up from germline, CDR1 is MNHNY and CDR2 is SVGAGI (reference sequence). The CDR3 DNA follows: TGTGCCAGCAGTTCCGGGACAGTGAACTACGAGCAGTACTTC. It encodes CASSSGTVNYEQYF.

The chain is built from TRBV4-2 and TRBJ2-4; 9 nucleotides match TRBD1. The germline CDR1 and CDR2 sequences are LGHNA and YNFKEQ. Trimming at V came to 3 bases and at J to 8 bases, leaving 5 bases not matched to a gene. CDR3 length equals 14 residues. The DNA for the CDR3 is TGTGCCAGCAGCCAGGGACAGGGTGGAGACATTCAGTACTTC. Protein product: CASSQGQGGDIQYF.

This chain connects TRBV18 to TRBJ1-1, with unresolved D. The V gene's germline CDR1 is KGHSH and CDR2 LQKENI. This CDR3 comprises 15 residues. Trimming removed 2 bases from V and 3 bases from J, with 13 bases in between. The CDR3 DNA follows: TGTGCCAGCTCACCAGCCTCCTCGAGCTACACTGAAGCTTTCTTT. This sequence encodes CASSPASSSYTEAFF. Full variable domain (outside the CDR3, taken from reference TRBV18 and TRBJ1-1): NAGVMQNPRHLVRRRGQEARLRCSPMKGHSHVYWYRQLPEEGLKFMVYLQKENIIDESGMPKERFSAEFPKEGPSILRIQQVVRGDSAAYFCASSPASSSYTEAFFGQGTRLTVV.

The gene calls are TRBV4-2 and TRBJ1-4; TRBD1 might be the D (5 bases). Per germline, CDR1 LGHNA and CDR2 YNFKEQ. The germline V and J ends were trimmed by 0 bases and 1 base, with 15 bases remaining between them. The CDR3 consists of 18 residues. CDR3 loop: CASSQDLWGGGTNEKLFF. The CDR3, as DNA: TGTGCCAGCAGCCAAGATCTTTGGGGGGGTGGAACTAATGAAAAACTGTTTTTT.

This chain connects TRBV7-3 to TRBJ1-1; 9 bases map to TRBD1. V was pared by 0 bases and J by 0 bases, with 8 bases of the junction left unmatched. From germline, CDR1 is SGHTA and CDR2 FQGTGA. There are 18 residues in the CDR3. CDR3 residues: CASSLTLLGQGMNTEAFF. DNA of the CDR3: TGTGCCAGCAGCTTAACATTATTGGGACAGGGAATGAACACTGAAGCTTTCTTT.

The rearrangement joins TRBV29-1 to TRBJ2-3; 7 bases align to TRBD1. The CDR3 runs 14 residues. From germline, CDR1 is SQVTM and CDR2 ANQGSEA. The CDR3 nucleotides read TGCGCCTCACGACAGGGATCGAGCACAGATACGCAGTATTTT. This translates into CASRQGSSTDTQYF.

The table lists this clone with a few counts. J is TRBJ2-3 and V is TRBV30; no clear D. CDR3 size: 12 residues. Trimming took off 0 bases at V and 1 base at J, with 2 bases between the two ends. The V gene's germline CDR1 is GTSNPN and CDR2 SVGIG (reference sequence). CDR3 bases: TGTGCCTGGAGTGTCGGCACAGATACGCAGTATTTT. Protein: CAWSVGTDTQYF.

This chain joins TRBV9 and TRBJ2-2; D might be TRBD1 (7 bases). Looked up from germline, CDR1 is SGDLS and CDR2 is YYNGEE. This CDR3 contains 16 residues. Trimming took off 4 bases at V and 1 base at J, with 14 bases between the two ends. The CDR3, as DNA: TGTGCCAGCAGCCCCAGGGGGGACAGGAACACCGGGGAGCTGTTTTTT. It encodes CASSPRGDRNTGELFF. The whole variable domain, remainder taken from reference TRBV9 and TRBJ2-2, is DSGVTQTPKHLITATGQRVTLRCSPRSGDLSVYWYQQSLDQGLQFLIQYYNGEERAKGNILERFSAQQFPDLHSELNLSSLELGDSALYFCASSPRGDRNTGELFFGEGSRLTVL.